This entry concerns a single T cell receptor (beta chain). Its cognate antigen is unknown. This specimen belongs to a study of a mutant IDH1 vaccine in newly diagnosed glioma. The CDR3 runs to 15 residues. The V and J ends lost 2 bases and 1 base respectively, with 9 bases between them. The germline V gene encodes CDR1 WSHSY and CDR2 SAAADI. The method was immunoSEQ multiplex PCR; TCRdb's version includes in-frame clones alone and lacks a portion of them. The table shows about 40,000 clones, with 65% to 90% occurring only once. Sample time point: week 35, safety follow-up. What each vaccine dose contained was 300 ug of mutant IDH1 20-mer peptide, accompanied by topical imiquimod. Eight vaccine injections were given to patients in weeks 1, 3, 5, 7, 11, 15, 19 and 23.

This specimen consisted of PBMCs, obtained from a glioma patient whose treatment included an IDH1 peptide vaccine. This receptor was obtained from a woman between 50 and 59 years old with glioma. The chain employs TRBV10-2 and TRBJ1-5; possibly TRBD1 for D (5 bases). Here the CDR3 reads CASSETGRSNQPQHF. CDR3 in DNA: TGCGCCAGCAGTGAGACAGGAAGGAGCAATCAGCCCCAGCATTTT.